This T cell receptor beta chain came from a study of identical twins. TCRdb ran MiXCR on the 5' RACE reads and lists one entry per CDR3 protein. The sample has fewer than 900,000 distinct CDR3 sequences; over 15% are singletons. Germline V gene sequence: CDR1 SGHRS, CDR2 YFSETQ. The CDR3 is 13 amino acids. Trimming stripped 6 bases from V and 2 bases from J, with 11 bases between. The same sample was also studied in work on T cells expressing NK-cell markers. This second study notes: In a group of several donors, dominant NKG2C+ clonotypes represented about 1.0-7.0% of CD8+ T cells.

The sample comprised PBMCs. J is TRBJ1-2 and V is TRBV5-1; D perhaps matches TRBD1 (5 bases). The sequence was obtained from a woman in her late teens or twenties in good health. The CDR3 bases are TGCGCCAGCACGGTGGGGGAGAACTATGGCTACACCTTC. Its translation is CASTVGENYGYTF.